The rows below give T cell receptor beta chains drawn from one sample of a study of CD8 T cells in ankylosing spondylitis. TCRdb used MiXCR to reprocess the 5' RACE reads, holding one entry per CDR3 protein. The sample lists fewer than 35,000 distinct CDR3 sequences; 30% were seen once. Sample: synovial fluid, either unsorted or a sorted T cell fraction (not recorded which). The source of these receptors is a male donor with ankylosing spondylitis. CDR3s include the opening cysteine and the closing phenylalanine or tryptophan. Each record gives: clone size, V gene, J gene, CDR3 protein. Clone size is shown for a subset of rows, as once, few, many or a class of expanded clone.

size: few
V: TRBV5-1
J: TRBJ2-5
CDR3: CASREQGPHETQYF

size: .
V: TRBV7-7
J: TRBJ2-5
CDR3: CASSMRVAGLQETQYF

size: .
V: TRBV5-4
J: TRBJ2-1
CDR3: CASSRGGDYNEQFF

size: few
V: TRBV6-4
J: TRBJ2-5
CDR3: CASSSGSEETQYF

size: many
V: TRBV7-9
J: TRBJ2-7
CDR3: CASSLGRGLYSEQYF

size: .
V: TRBV4-1
J: TRBJ1-1
CDR3: CASSQTVRDTEAFF

size: few
V: TRBV29-1
J: TRBJ1-4
CDR3: CSVVDRSAEKLFF

size: .
V: TRBV27
J: TRBJ2-3
CDR3: CASSFVPGQGMDTQYF

size: few
V: TRBV11-2
J: TRBJ2-1
CDR3: CASSLGGYNEQFF

size: .
V: TRBV20-1
J: TRBJ2-1
CDR3: CSASPFGLARDNEQFF

size: .
V: TRBV10-3
J: TRBJ2-5
CDR3: CAIGEGTGGPGETQYF

size: .
V: TRBV27
J: TRBJ2-2
CDR3: CASRLRDANTGELFF

size: .
V: TRBV12-3/TRBV12-4
J: TRBJ1-5
CDR3: CASSFGSTNQPQHF

size: few
V: TRBV7-9
J: TRBJ1-1
CDR3: CASSHDRAVNTEAFF